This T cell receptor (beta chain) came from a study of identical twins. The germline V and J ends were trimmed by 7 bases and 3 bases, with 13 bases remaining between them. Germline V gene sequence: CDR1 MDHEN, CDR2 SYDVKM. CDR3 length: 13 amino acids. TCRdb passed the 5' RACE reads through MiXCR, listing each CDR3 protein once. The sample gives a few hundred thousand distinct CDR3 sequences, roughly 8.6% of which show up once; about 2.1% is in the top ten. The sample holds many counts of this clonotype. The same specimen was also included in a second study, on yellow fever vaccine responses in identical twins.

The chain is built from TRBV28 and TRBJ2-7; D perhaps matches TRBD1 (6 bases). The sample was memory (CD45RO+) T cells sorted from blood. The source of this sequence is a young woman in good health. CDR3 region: CASKNRQDYEQYF. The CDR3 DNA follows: TGTGCCAGCAAGAACCGACAGGACTACGAGCAGTACTTC.